This T cell receptor beta chain originates from a study of blood T cell repertoires in COVID-19. Study-wide background: Samples representing acute and convalescent COVID-19 were sourced from the United States, Italy and Spain. In each case, the material was cDNA or gDNA derived from T cells, B-cell-depleted T cells, or PBMCs.

The CDR3 loop spans 14 amino acids. Germline values: CDR1 SQVTM, CDR2 ANQGSEA. V was pared by 3 bases and J by 3 bases, with 2 bases of the junction left unmatched. The assay was immunoSEQ multiplex PCR, and TCRdb's table has in-frame clones only and misses some. Of some 320,000 clones listed, 90% were seen once; the top ten hold 3% to 5%. Sequenced material: PBMCs or T cells enriched from blood (not recorded which). The chain is built from TRBV29-1 and TRBJ2-2, with 9 bases matching TRBD1. This TCR derives from a woman under 40 who had been exposed to COVID-19. The CDR3 DNA sequence: TGCAGCGTTGATAGGACAGGGGACACCGGGGAGCTGTTTTTT. It encodes CSVDRTGDTGELFF.